The 26 T cell receptor beta chains below come from one sample, sequenced in a study of blood T cell repertoires in COVID-19. TCRdb's table, derived via immunoSEQ multiplex PCR, lists solely in-frame clones and lacks some. The sample shows 110,000 to 150,000 clones, more than 85% of them seen only once. Sequences were obtained from peripheral blood. All receptors derive from a human donor in a cohort sampled during active COVID-19.

This chain uses TRBV3-1 (or the pseudogene TRBV3-2) with TRBJ1-2; D is ambiguous. Deletions cut 0 bases from V and 2 bases from J, with 4 bases between. Germline V CDR1 and CDR2: LGHDT, YNNKEL (reference sequence). The CDR3 covers 13 residues. CDR3 in DNA: TGTGCCAGCAGCCAAGAGGAGAACTATGGCTACACCTTC. Protein product: CASSQEENYGYTF.

The chain links TRBV9 to TRBJ2-2; D unresolved. Trimming pared 0 bases from V and 5 bases from J, leaving 17 bases between. This CDR3 spans 17 amino acids. In germline, CDR1 is SGDLS, CDR2 YYNGEE. In DNA, the CDR3 is TGTGCCAGCAGCGTAGGAGGCAGTACGGTCGGAACCGGGGAGCTGTTTTTT. This codes for CASSVGGSTVGTGELFF.

In DNA form, the CDR3 reads TGTGCCAGCAGTGAGGGACAGGGGCTCCACGAGCAGTACTTC. Protein: CASSEGQGLHEQYF. The chain joins TRBV28 to TRBJ2-7, with 10 bases identical to TRBD1. V dropped 5 bases and J dropped 5; count of bases not matched to a gene: 6. The germline V gene encodes CDR1 MDHEN and CDR2 SYDVKM. The CDR3 contains 14 residues.

Note on this clone: Compared with germline, one end of the junction differs, possibly owing to a read error. The V call is TRBV11-2, the J call TRBJ2-3; 8 bases fit TRBD2. The CDR3 contains 16 residues. Germline CDR1 is SGHAT and CDR2 is FQNNGV. This CDR3 reads CASSLELAVRTDTQYF. The CDR3, as DNA: TGTGCCAGCAGCCTAGAACTAGCGGTGCGCACAGATACGCAGTATTTT.

The rearrangement joins TRBV11-2 to TRBJ2-1, with 10 bases matching TRBD2. V lost 6 bases to trimming and J lost 2 bases; unmatched junction nucleotides: 1. The germline CDR1 and CDR2 sequences are SGHAT and FQNNGV. This CDR3 comprises 14 residues. Here the CDR3 reads CASSLAGAYNEQFF. CDR3 nucleotide sequence: TGTGCCAGCAGTCTAGCGGGGGCCTACAATGAGCAGTTCTTC.

This clone was counted between two and nine times. J is TRBJ2-5 and V is TRBV2; 8 nucleotides match TRBD1. Germline V gives CDR1 SNHLY, CDR2 FYNNEI. Trimming took 2 bases from V and 4 from J; bases not matched to a gene: 9. There are 16 residues in the CDR3. CDR3 region: CASSEWDTGGRETQYF. CDR3 DNA: TGTGCCAGCAGTGAATGGGACACAGGGGGAAGAGAGACCCAGTACTTC. The full variable domain, in which reference TRBV2 and TRBJ2-5 provide the parts outside the CDR3, is EPEVTQTPSHQVTQMGQEVILRCVPISNHLYFYWYRQILGQKVEFLVSFYNNEISEKSEIFDDQFSVERPDGSNFTLKIRSTKLEDSAMYFCASSEWDTGGRETQYFGPGTRLLVL.

The rearrangement uses TRBV30 and TRBJ1-1; tentatively, D is TRBD1 (6 bases). CDR1 and CDR2 (germline): GTSNPN, SVGIG (reference sequence). V lost 4 bases, J lost 3 bases, and 15 bases lay in between. The length of the CDR3 is 14 residues. The CDR3 DNA sequence: TGTGCCTGGACCCGGGGGGGCGCAGACACTGAAGCTTTCTTT. Translated, it gives CAWTRGGADTEAFF.

The V gene is TRBV3-1 (or the pseudogene TRBV3-2), the J gene TRBJ2-3, with 11 bases matching TRBD2. The CDR3 loop spans 18 amino acids. The germline V gene has CDR1 LGHDT and CDR2 YNNKEL (reference sequence). The trim removed 0 bases at V and 2 bases at J, leaving 7 bases unmatched. The CDR3 DNA follows: TGTGCCAGCAGCCAAGATCGGGCTAGCGGGGGGTTCACAGATACGCAGTATTTT. It is translated as CASSQDRASGGFTDTQYF.

This chain connects TRBV9 to TRBJ2-3; a possible D gene is TRBD1 (6 bases). There are 17 residues in the CDR3. V lost 3 bases, J lost 0 bases, and 17 bases lay in between. Germline V gene lookup returns CDR1 SGDLS and CDR2 YYNGEE. CDR3 sequence reads: CASSAQGRPISTDTQYF. The CDR3 nucleotides read TGTGCCAGCAGCGCACAGGGACGCCCAATTAGCACAGATACGCAGTATTTT.

The V gene is TRBV11-2, the J gene TRBJ1-1; maybe TRBD1 (5 bases). CDR1 SGHAT and CDR2 FQNNGV come from the germline V gene. The CDR3 loop spans 15 amino acids. V was cut by 5 bases and J by 1 base, with 14 bases left in between. The CDR3 loop reads CASSAAGGANTEAFF. The CDR3 DNA reads as TGTGCCAGCAGCGCAGCGGGAGGGGCGAACACTGAAGCTTTCTTT.

This clone was found once. The CDR3 nucleotides are TGTGCCAGCAGCCCGGACAGTTATCAAGAGACCCAGTACTTC. It is translated as CASSPDSYQETQYF. The V call is TRBV7-2, the J call TRBJ2-5, with TRBD1 as a possible D gene (6 bases). The CDR3 totals 14 residues. CDR1 is SGHTA and CDR2 is FQGNSA in the germline V gene. With 5 bases removed from V and 2 bases from J, the gap between germline ends came to 12 bases. The full variable domain, with the rest looked up from reference TRBV7-2 and TRBJ2-5, is GAGVSQSPSNKVTEKGKDVELRCDPISGHTALYWYRQSLGQGLEFLIYFQGNSAPDKSGLPSDRFSAERTGGSVSTLTIQRTQQEDSAVYLCASSPDSYQETQYFGPGTRLLVL.

This clone was seen once. The gene calls are TRBV18 and TRBJ1-5, with D perhaps TRBD1 (5 bases). The CDR3 length is 16 residues. V lost 2 bases, J lost 0 bases, and 11 bases lay in between. CDR1 and CDR2 (germline): KGHSH, LQKENI. As DNA, the CDR3 is TGTGCCAGCTCACCAACCACAGGAAATAGCAATCAGCCCCAGCATTTT. Its protein is CASSPTTGNSNQPQHF.

This clone was recorded once. The V call is TRBV6-6, the J call TRBJ2-7; the match to TRBD1 covers 9 bases. Per the germline V gene, CDR1 is MNHNY and CDR2 is SVGAGI (reference sequence). V dropped 2 bases and J dropped 13; count of bases not matched to a gene: 9. The CDR3 covers 13 residues. This CDR3 reads CASSYADRGYTYF. The CDR3 DNA reads TGTGCCAGCAGTTACGCCGACAGGGGGTATACTTACTTC.

J is TRBJ2-1 and V is TRBV2; 7 nucleotides line up with TRBD2. This CDR3 spans 16 amino acids. V shed 9 bases, J shed 4 bases, and the junction held 15 bases outside the gene matches. The germline CDR1 and CDR2 sequences are SNHLY and FYNNEI. Here the CDR3 DNA reads TGTGCCAGGGGGGTGGAGCGGGGAGATCTTTACAATGAGCAGTTCTTC. Translation gives CARGVERGDLYNEQFF. The whole variable domain, remainder taken from reference TRBV2 and TRBJ2-1, is EPEVTQTPSHQVTQMGQEVILRCVPISNHLYFYWYRQILGQKVEFLVSFYNNEISEKSEIFDDQFSVERPDGSNFTLKIRSTKLEDSAMYFCARGVERGDLYNEQFFGPGTRLTVL.

This chain uses TRBV2 with TRBJ1-5; no clear D gene. This CDR3 comprises 14 residues. The V and J ends lost 2 bases and 4 bases respectively, with 9 bases between them. The germline gives CDR1 SNHLY, CDR2 FYNNEI. This CDR3 is CASSEIGRNQPQHF. CDR3 bases: TGTGCCAGCAGTGAAATCGGCAGGAATCAGCCCCAGCATTTT.

The chain links TRBV9 to TRBJ1-4; perhaps TRBD1 as D (6 bases). Between the trimmed V and J ends, which lost 0 bases and 0 bases, there was a span of 6 bases. This CDR3 region has 15 residues. CDR1 is SGDLS, CDR2 YYNGEE, per germline. The CDR3 spells CASSVGTATNEKLFF. In DNA form, the CDR3 reads TGTGCCAGCAGCGTAGGGACAGCAACTAATGAAAAACTGTTTTTT.

V is TRBV20-1 and J is TRBJ2-7, with 7 bases fitting TRBD2. Germline assignment: CDR1 DFQATT and CDR2 SNEGSKA (reference sequence). CDR3 length: 13 residues. J lost 2 bases, V lost 3 bases, and 4 bases had no gene match. CDR3 residues: CSASMLAAYEQYF. In nucleotides, the CDR3 is TGCAGTGCTAGTATGCTAGCGGCCTACGAGCAGTACTTC.

V is TRBV7-2 and J is TRBJ2-1, with 8 positions matching TRBD1. Germline V gene lookup returns CDR1 SGHTA and CDR2 FQGNSA. V lost 4 bases to trimming and J lost 10 bases; unmatched junction nucleotides: 3. CDR3 length equals 12 residues. The CDR3 DNA reads as TGTGCCAGCAGCTCGACAGGGGTGGAGCAGTTCTTC. The encoded protein is CASSSTGVEQFF.

This sequence joins TRBV6-4 and TRBJ2-7; a weak D match, TRBD1 (5 bases). The CDR3 runs 14 residues. CDR1 and CDR2 (germline): MRHNA, SNTAGT. The V end lost 0 bases, the J end lost 5 bases, and 11 bases lay between the germline ends. The DNA for the CDR3 is TGTGCCAGCAGTGACTCGCAGGGTAACGACGAGCAGTACTTC. It specifies CASSDSQGNDEQYF.

This sequence joins TRBV6-4 and TRBJ2-7, with 11 positions matching TRBD2. V gave up 5 bases and J gave up 6 bases; unmatched junction bases: 6. Germline CDR1 MRHNA, CDR2 SNTAGT. This CDR3 has 14 amino acids. CDR3 coding DNA: TGTGCCAGCAGTCCCACTAGCGGGAGTTTCGAGCAGTACTTC. Translation gives CASSPTSGSFEQYF.

V gene TRBV7-3 combines with J gene TRBJ2-7; 8 bases match TRBD2. Germline V gene data show CDR1 as SGHTA and CDR2 as FQGTGA. The CDR3 sequence is 13 residues long. Unmatched junction bases numbered 5, after V lost 5 bases and J lost 5 bases. The CDR3: CASSQSGSNEQYF. For the CDR3, the DNA is TGTGCCAGCAGCCAGAGCGGGAGCAACGAGCAGTACTTC.

This clone came up once. This rearrangement joins TRBV6-6 to TRBJ1-4; 7 bases agree with TRBD1. With V trimmed by 6 bases and J by 10 bases, 14 bases remained unmatched. Germline V gene lookup returns CDR1 MNHNY and CDR2 SVGAGI (reference sequence). There are 15 residues in the CDR3. The CDR3 DNA follows: TGTGCCAGCAGCAGAGACAGGGAGGTGGTACGAAAACTGTTTTTT. This encodes CASSRDREVVRKLFF.

This clone was seen just once. The chain recombines TRBV28 with TRBJ2-7; possibly TRBD1 for D (5 bases). Trimming cost V 3 bases and J 3 bases, with 12 bases left between them. Germline V lookup: CDR1 MDHEN, CDR2 SYDVKM. The CDR3 has 14 amino acids. CDR3 protein: CASSFGRGDYEQYF. DNA of the CDR3: TGTGCCAGCAGTTTCGGTAGGGGCGACTACGAGCAGTACTTC.

The CDR3 loop is CASTPSGGAINEQFF. The CDR3 region has the DNA TGTGCCAGCACACCTAGCGGGGGGGCTATCAATGAGCAGTTCTTC. The chain combines TRBV6-4 with TRBJ2-1, with TRBD2 matching 12 bases. This CDR3 comprises 15 residues. The germline CDR1 and CDR2 sequences are MRHNA and SNTAGT. Trimming removed 7 bases from V and 6 bases from J; junction bases left unmatched: 7.

In its sample, this clone was seen a few times. V and J are TRBV5-4 and TRBJ1-1; D is possibly TRBD1 (5 bases). Germline V gene sequence: CDR1 SGHNT, CDR2 YYREEE (reference sequence). This CDR3 is built from 14 residues. V was shortened by 1 base and J by 0 bases, with 7 bases between the two germline ends. As DNA, the CDR3 is TGTGCCAGCAGCTTGAGGGGCATGAACACTGAAGCTTTCTTT. Translated, it gives CASSLRGMNTEAFF.

This sequence joins TRBV2 and TRBJ2-4, with 10 bases fitting TRBD2. The germline CDR1 and CDR2 sequences are SNHLY and FYNNEI. With V trimmed by 4 bases and J by 1 base, 4 bases remained unmatched. CDR3 length: 16 residues. Here the CDR3 reads CASSVGSGGAKNIQYF. The CDR3, as DNA: TGTGCCAGCAGTGTCGGTAGCGGGGGGGCCAAAAACATTCAGTACTTC.